The 32 T cell receptor beta chains below all came from one sample that was sequenced in a study of Ad26.COV2.S vaccination and SARS-CoV-2 variants. Libraries were prepared by immunoSEQ multiplex PCR; TCRdb keeps only in-frame clonotypes and omits some of them. The sample records around 240,000 clones, over 75% being singletons. As to treatment: some 19 received Ad26.COV2.S at low or high dose, single or two shots; about five received placebo; per-sample allocation not given. Vaccine and placebo recipients were sampled on day 63 after the first injection. The input for sequencing was peripheral blood, taken in a trial of Ad26.COV2.S vaccine versus placebo. The receptors shown here come from a person between 18 and 60 years old who received the Ad26.COV2.S COVID-19 vaccine or a placebo.

The rearrangement uses TRBV28 and TRBJ2-3, with a weak D call TRBD2 (6 bases). In germline, CDR1 is MDHEN, CDR2 SYDVKM. CDR3 size: 14 residues. V was clipped by 5 bases and J by 2 bases, with 11 bases between them. The CDR3 loop reads CASSISGFTDTQYF. The DNA of the CDR3 is TGTGCCAGCAGTATTAGCGGATTCACAGATACGCAGTATTTT.

This clone was found a few times. The rearrangement uses TRBV9 and TRBJ2-3, with D unclear. This CDR3 spans 14 amino acids. V lost 0 bases, J lost 2 bases, and 7 bases lay in between. CDR1 and CDR2 (germline): SGDLS, YYNGEE. CDR3 sequence (DNA): TGTGCCAGCAGCGTAGAAGTTACCACAGATACGCAGTATTTT. Its translation: CASSVEVTTDTQYF.

The chain employs TRBV7-2 and TRBJ1-5; 7 nucleotides agree with TRBD1. Germline-derived CDR1 and CDR2 are SGHTA and FQGNSA. The CDR3 covers 16 residues. J gave up 1 base and V 0 bases, and 3 bases lay outside the gene matches. The CDR3 region has the DNA TGTGCCAGCAGCTTAGCTCTACAGGGGAGCAATCAGCCCCAGCATTTT. The encoded protein is CASSLALQGSNQPQHF.

The genes are TRBV7-8 and TRBJ2-1; D perhaps matches TRBD2 (7 bases). Germline assignment: CDR1 SGHVS and CDR2 FQNEAQ. The CDR3 has 15 residues. The germline V and J ends were trimmed by 6 bases and 9 bases, with 21 bases remaining between them. This CDR3 reads CASSPNYSGGSEQFF. The DNA for the CDR3 is TGTGCCAGCAGTCCGAACTACTCGGGGGGCAGTGAGCAGTTCTTC. The whole variable domain, filled in from reference TRBV7-8 and TRBJ2-1, reads GAGVSQSPRYKVAKRGQDVALRCDPISGHVSLFWYQQALGQGPEFLTYFQNEAQLDKSGLPSDRFFAERPEGSVSTLKIQRTQQEDSAVYLCASSPNYSGGSEQFFGPGTRLTVL.

V usage is TRBV9 and J usage is TRBJ2-7; 9 nucleotides align to TRBD1. Germline trimming cut 0 bases from V and 8 bases from J; bases unmatched to any gene: 15. Looked up from germline, CDR1 is SGDLS and CDR2 is YYNGEE. The CDR3 loop spans 17 amino acids. Here the CDR3 reads CASSVAGQGFSRLKQYF. The CDR3 DNA reads TGTGCCAGCAGCGTAGCCGGACAGGGGTTCTCCCGTCTCAAGCAGTACTTC.

The chain links TRBV9 to TRBJ2-2, with D perhaps being TRBD1 or TRBD2 (5 bases each). This CDR3 region has 16 residues. Germline CDR1 and CDR2: SGDLS and YYNGEE. The V gene lost 0 bases and the J gene lost 0 bases, with 9 bases spanning the gap. The CDR3 DNA reads TGTGCCAGCAGCGTAGCCGGGACGGCGAACACCGGGGAGCTGTTTTTT. Its translation is CASSVAGTANTGELFF.

The rearrangement uses TRBV6-5 and TRBJ2-3, with D unresolved. Trimming removed 6 bases from V and 0 bases from J, with 10 bases in between. CDR3 length: 14 amino acids. Germline V gives CDR1 MNHEY, CDR2 SVGAGI. As DNA, the CDR3 is TGTGCCAGCAGACCCCCCACTAGCACAGATACGCAGTATTTT. Its translation: CASRPPTSTDTQYF.

The chain uses TRBV19 and TRBJ2-3, with 9 bases aligning to TRBD2. V trimming: 5 bases; J trimming: 2 bases; junction bases outside the gene matches: 2. Germline CDR1 reads LNHDA; CDR2 reads SQIVND (reference sequence). This CDR3 has 14 residues. The CDR3, as DNA: TGTGCCAGTAGTCCGGGACTAGCCACAGATACGCAGTATTTT. It codes for CASSPGLATDTQYF.

V gene TRBV7-2 combines with J gene TRBJ1-1; D gene uncertain. Germline V lookup: CDR1 SGHTA, CDR2 FQGNSA. V lost 1 base and J lost 0, with 9 bases in between. CDR3 length equals 15 residues. The CDR3: CASSLGIIMNTEAFF. The CDR3 coding sequence is TGTGCCAGCAGCTTAGGGATAATTATGAACACTGAAGCTTTCTTT.

CDR3 in amino acids: CASSFLGGYGYTF. CDR3 nucleotides: TGTGCCAGCAGCTTCTTGGGGGGATATGGCTACACCTTC. The chain couples TRBV5-8 to TRBJ1-2, with D perhaps TRBD1 (5 bases). Germline V lookup: CDR1 SGHTS, CDR2 YDEGEE. Trimming took off 2 bases at V and 5 bases at J, with 10 bases between the two ends. The CDR3 consists of 13 residues.

This chain joins TRBV18 and TRBJ2-1; the D call may be TRBD1 or TRBD2 (5 bases each). The germline V gene encodes CDR1 KGHSH and CDR2 LQKENI. The V gene lost 4 bases and the J gene lost 12 bases, with 19 bases spanning the gap. This CDR3 has 14 amino acids. The DNA of the CDR3 is TGTGCCAGCTCACGTCGCCGGGACGAAAAATCGCAGTTCTTC. It encodes CASSRRRDEKSQFF.

This sequence joins TRBV10-3 and TRBJ2-1; a weak D match, TRBD2 (7 bases). The CDR3 runs 17 residues. Germline V gene lookup returns CDR1 ENHRY and CDR2 SYGVKD. V was cut by 8 bases and J by 8 bases, with 28 bases left in between. CDR3 in DNA: TGTGCCATCGGAGGGGGGGGCCTCTCCCAGAGGCAATATGAGCAGTTCTTC. Its protein is CAIGGGGLSQRQYEQFF.

This chain connects TRBV6-5 to TRBJ2-7, with 7 bases lining up with TRBD1. Germline values: CDR1 MNHEY, CDR2 SVGAGI. V was clipped by 4 bases and J by 3 bases; unmatched bases: 9. The CDR3 consists of 15 residues. This chain's CDR3 is CASSSPYRGIYEQYF. As DNA, the CDR3 is TGTGCCAGCAGTTCACCATACAGGGGAATCTACGAGCAGTACTTC.

J is TRBJ1-2 and V is TRBV7-2; the D gene is possibly TRBD1 (5 bases). Germline CDR1 and CDR2: SGHTA and FQGNSA. The CDR3 is 15 residues long. Trimming left V 1 base short and J 4 bases short, with 13 bases between. The CDR3 loop reads CASSLVAGQGYGYTF. CDR3 bases: TGTGCCAGCAGCTTAGTAGCGGGGCAGGGCTATGGCTACACCTTC.

The rearrangement uses TRBV18 and TRBJ1-6; D uncertain. Germline V gives CDR1 KGHSH, CDR2 LQKENI. This CDR3 has 12 amino acids. V was shortened by 3 bases and J by 14 bases, with 11 bases between the two germline ends. CDR3 sequence (DNA): TGTGCCAGCTCACCCCCTGCTGGAGCCCTCCACTTT. Its protein product is CASSPPAGALHF.

Comments on this clone: A junction boundary mismatches the germline segment, possibly from a read error. This chain joins TRBV19 and TRBJ1-1; 10 bases are a match to TRBD1. Looked up from germline, CDR1 is LNHDA and CDR2 is SQIVND (reference sequence). This CDR3 is 14 amino acids long. The CDR3 protein is CASSLDRGLTEAFF. CDR3 nucleotide sequence: TGTGCCAGTAGTTTAGACAGGGGGCTCACTGAAGCTTTCTTT.

This chain connects TRBV7-4 to TRBJ2-1, with D tentatively TRBD2 (6 bases). Per germline, CDR1 SGHVT and CDR2 SQSDAQ. The CDR3 is 12 residues long. The V gene lost 7 bases and the J gene lost 10 bases, with 14 bases spanning the gap. CDR3 residues: CASIVRREEQFF. The CDR3 coding sequence is TGTGCCAGCATAGTTCGGAGGGAGGAGCAGTTCTTC.

The J gene is TRBJ1-1, the V gene TRBV12-3 or TRBV12-4; D possibly corresponds to TRBD1 (5 bases). The CDR3 is 13 amino acids. Deletions cut 8 bases from V and 11 bases from J, with 21 bases between. Written as DNA, the CDR3 is TGTGCCAGCTTAGACCTTGCGGGGGTCTCGGCTTTCTTT. Translating it yields CASLDLAGVSAFF.

The chain links TRBV20-1 to TRBJ2-7; D unclear. The CDR3 contains 10 residues. Germline CDR1 reads DFQATT; CDR2 reads SNEGSKA (reference sequence). With 6 bases removed from V and 2 bases from J, the gap between germline ends came to 5 bases. The CDR3 is CSASTYEQYF. The CDR3 DNA follows: TGCAGTGCCTCAACCTACGAGCAGTACTTC.

The chain uses TRBV6-1 and TRBJ2-4; 12 nucleotides match TRBD1. Germline V CDR1 and CDR2: MNHNS, SASEGT. Trimming cost V 3 bases and J 5 bases; bases outside gene matches: 2. The CDR3 extends over 15 amino acids. The chain's CDR3 is CASSDGTGGENIQYF. The DNA of the CDR3 is TGTGCCAGCAGTGACGGGACAGGGGGCGAAAACATTCAGTACTTC.

This clone is a singleton in its sample. The chain couples TRBV7-9 to TRBJ2-7; either TRBD1 or TRBD2 may fit D (5 bases each). This CDR3 contains 15 residues. CDR1 SEHNR and CDR2 FQNEAQ come from the germline V gene (reference sequence). V was cut by 4 bases and J by 0 bases, with 13 bases left in between. The CDR3 DNA follows: TGTGCCAGCAGCTCCCCTGGGGGAACCTCCTACGAGCAGTACTTC. It is translated as CASSSPGGTSYEQYF. Supplemented by reference TRBV7-9 and TRBJ2-7, the full variable domain reads DTGVSQNPRHKITKRGQNVTFRCDPISEHNRLYWYRQTLGQGPEFLTYFQNEAQLEKSRLLSDRFSAERPKGSFSTLEIQRTEQGDSAMYLCASSSPGGTSYEQYFGPGTRLTVT.

The chain couples TRBV7-2 to TRBJ2-1; 12 bases are shared with TRBD2. Germline trimming cut 2 bases from V and 7 bases from J; bases unmatched to any gene: 9. Germline lookup yields CDR1 SGHTA and CDR2 FQGNSA. The CDR3 totals 17 residues. CDR3 in amino acids: CASSLWGSGLAGNEQFF. Here the CDR3 DNA reads TGTGCCAGCAGCTTATGGGGTTCGGGACTAGCGGGTAATGAGCAGTTCTTC.

This sequence joins TRBV5-1 and TRBJ2-7; TRBD1 matches 9 bases. This CDR3 contains 14 residues. Germline CDR1 SGHRS, CDR2 YFSETQ. The junction had 4 bases not matched to a gene; V was cut back by 4 bases and J by 2 bases. CDR3 loop: CASSHGTGPYEQYF. In nucleotides, the CDR3 is TGCGCCAGCAGCCATGGGACAGGGCCCTACGAGCAGTACTTC.

This chain joins TRBV15 and TRBJ2-1; TRBD1 matches 8 bases. Trimming took 7 bases from V and 7 from J; bases not matched to a gene: 12. The CDR3 sequence is 15 residues long. CDR1 is LNHNV and CDR2 is YYDKDF in the germline V gene (reference sequence). DNA for the CDR3: TGTGCCACCAACTTCCGACAGGGGCAGGGGAATGAGCAGTTCTTC. It is translated as CATNFRQGQGNEQFF.

The V and J genes are TRBV28 and TRBJ2-3; no definite D call. The V gene's germline CDR1 is MDHEN and CDR2 SYDVKM. V lost 7 bases and J 0 bases, leaving 8 bases between the germline ends. This CDR3 region has 13 residues. This chain's CDR3 is CASTEDSTDTQYF. The CDR3 coding sequence is TGTGCCAGCACCGAGGACAGCACAGATACGCAGTATTTT.

This chain connects TRBV12-3 or TRBV12-4 to TRBJ2-1, with D perhaps assigned TRBD1 or TRBD2 (5 bases each). The V and J ends lost 9 bases and 3 bases respectively, with 12 bases between them. CDR3 length: 13 amino acids. CDR3 amino acids: CASRDGHYNEQFF. CDR3 nucleotide sequence: TGTGCCAGTCGGGACGGCCACTACAATGAGCAGTTCTTC.

This clone appeared a single time. J is TRBJ2-1 and V is TRBV15, with TRBD2 matching over 7 bases. V shed 1 base and J 3 bases; nucleotides not matched to a gene: 0. The CDR3 totals 14 residues. The germline gives CDR1 LNHNV, CDR2 YYDKDF (reference sequence). The CDR3 DNA is TGTGCCACCAGCAGAGGGGGGGGCTACAATGAGCAGTTCTTC. Its translation: CATSRGGGYNEQFF.

The chain uses TRBV4-3 and TRBJ1-3; the D is unclear. The CDR3 covers 17 residues. Germline loops: CDR1 LGHNA, CDR2 YSLEER. Trimming pared 1 base from V and 0 bases from J, leaving 13 bases between. The CDR3 DNA is TGCGCCAGCAGCCAAGGAGCCATGACGCTCTCTGGAAACACCATATATTTT. It specifies CASSQGAMTLSGNTIYF.

The chain links TRBV9 to TRBJ2-5; perhaps TRBD1 as D (5 bases). CDR3 length equals 15 residues. CDR1 is SGDLS, CDR2 YYNGEE, per germline. Trimming left V 2 bases short and J 1 base short, with 12 bases between. The CDR3 loop reads CASSVTAGFQETQYF. CDR3 bases: TGTGCCAGCAGCGTGACCGCAGGGTTCCAAGAGACCCAGTACTTC. The complete variable domain, with remaining parts taken from reference TRBV9 and TRBJ2-5, reads DSGVTQTPKHLITATGQRVTLRCSPRSGDLSVYWYQQSLDQGLQFLIQYYNGEERAKGNILERFSAQQFPDLHSELNLSSLELGDSALYFCASSVTAGFQETQYFGPGTRLLVL.

The V call is TRBV2, the J call TRBJ1-1, with 7 bases that match TRBD1. CDR3 size: 14 residues. CDR1 SNHLY and CDR2 FYNNEI come from the germline V gene. Trimming cost V 4 bases and J 1 base; bases outside gene matches: 3. CDR3 bases: TGTGCCAGCAGTGTGGACAGGACGAACACTGAAGCTTTCTTT. This encodes CASSVDRTNTEAFF.

The V and J genes are TRBV19 and TRBJ1-5, with D perhaps matching TRBD1 (5 bases). This CDR3 has 16 amino acids. The V gene's germline CDR1 is LNHDA and CDR2 SQIVND (reference sequence). Trimming took 1 base from V and 6 from J, leaving 16 bases between them. The CDR3 region is CASSIGWQGNGQPQHF. Written as DNA, the CDR3 is TGTGCCAGTAGTATAGGTTGGCAGGGAAACGGTCAGCCCCAGCATTTT.

V is TRBV19 and J is TRBJ2-5, with no clear D. The CDR3 is 12 amino acids. Germline CDR1 reads LNHDA; CDR2 reads SQIVND (reference sequence). V was clipped by 10 bases and J by 5 bases, with 14 bases between them. CDR3 loop: CATGGFSETQYF. CDR3 in DNA: TGTGCCACCGGTGGGTTCTCGGAGACCCAGTACTTC.